The 10 T cell receptor beta chains presented below share a single source sample, sequenced in a study of regulatory T cells in long-lasting Graves disease. Arm-PCR with iRepertoire HTBI primers amplified the CDR3 regions for these TCR beta libraries. TCRdb reprocessed the multiplex PCR reads via MiXCR and lists one record per CDR3 protein. The sample contains about 420,000 distinct CDR3 sequences, about a sixth of which appear only once. Time point here: newly diagnosed GD, antithyroid drugs for less than 3 months. The TCR library was made from RNA extracted from PBMCs. Separately, the same data were catalogued under a study of T cells in Graves' hyperthyroidism and ophthalmopathy.

This sample comprised peripheral blood mononuclear cells (PBMCs), obtained at new diagnosis, from a patient treated with antithyroid drugs. These receptors were obtained from a woman younger than 35 with Graves disease.

This chain uses TRBV28 with TRBJ2-3; the match to TRBD2 covers 15 bases. The junction had 5 bases not matched to a gene; V was cut back by 3 bases and J by 4 bases. CDR3 length: 17 amino acids. Germline assignment: CDR1 MDHEN and CDR2 SYDVKM. CDR3 bases: TGTGCCAGCAGTTTTCCCGGACTAGCGGGAGGGCCAGATACGCAGTATTTT. Translating gives CASSFPGLAGGPDTQYF.

In its sample, this clonotype was seen once. The chain links TRBV12-3 or TRBV12-4 to TRBJ2-3; 8 nucleotides agree with TRBD2. V shed 6 bases and J 0 bases; nucleotides not matched to a gene: 5. The CDR3 totals 15 residues. The CDR3 coding sequence is TGTGCCAGCAGCTTTGGCGGGGGGAGCACAGATACGCAGTATTTT. Protein product: CASSFGGGSTDTQYF.

V is TRBV4-1 and J is TRBJ2-1; D unresolved. The CDR3 loop spans 12 amino acids. The V and J ends lost 2 bases and 6 bases respectively, with 5 bases between them. Looked up from germline, CDR1 is MGHRA and CDR2 is YSYEKL. The CDR3 DNA reads TGCGCCAGCAGCCAACCCCCCAATGAGCAGTTCTTC. Translation: CASSQPPNEQFF.

In this sample, this clonotype turned up a few times. The chain couples TRBV4-1 to TRBJ2-3; D is possibly TRBD2 (5 bases). CDR1 and CDR2 from the germline V gene are MGHRA and YSYEKL. The CDR3 is 15 amino acids. V shed 3 bases and J shed 0 bases, with 10 bases lying between them. The CDR3 reads CASSQRRESTDTQYF. CDR3 DNA: TGCGCCAGCAGCCAGAGAAGGGAGAGCACAGATACGCAGTATTTT.

In this sample, this clonotype turned up many times. This rearrangement joins TRBV7-2 to TRBJ2-3; D is unresolved. Germline-derived CDR1 and CDR2 are SGHTA and FQGNSA. Trimming removed 5 bases from V and 4 bases from J, with 7 bases in between. The CDR3 consists of 12 residues. In nucleotides, the CDR3 is TGTGCCAGCAGCCCCGTTCCAGATACGCAGTATTTT. Encoded protein: CASSPVPDTQYF.

This chain connects TRBV28 to TRBJ1-2; TRBD1 is a possible D gene (6 bases). Germline CDR1 and CDR2: MDHEN and SYDVKM. CDR3 size: 14 residues. With 3 bases removed from V and 2 bases from J, the gap between germline ends came to 10 bases. CDR3 nucleotides: TGTGCCAGCAGTTTGGCGGGGGGCAACTATGGCTACACCTTC. It yields the protein CASSLAGGNYGYTF.

This clonotype was observed at least ten times. This chain uses TRBV28 with TRBJ2-1; D possibly matches TRBD1 or TRBD2 (5 bases each). Germline V gene data show CDR1 as MDHEN and CDR2 as SYDVKM. The V gene lost 4 bases and the J gene lost 7 bases, with 14 bases spanning the gap. This CDR3 is built from 14 residues. The CDR3 reads CASSSGPRGNEQFF. The CDR3 DNA reads TGTGCCAGCAGTTCGGGCCCGAGGGGAAATGAGCAGTTCTTC.

This clonotype occurred a few times. V usage is TRBV5-1 and J usage is TRBJ1-2; D remains unclear. Germline values: CDR1 SGHRS, CDR2 YFSETQ. Trimming removed 0 bases at V and 8 bases at J, with 17 bases between. The length of the CDR3 is 15 residues. CDR3 nucleotides: TGCGCCAGCAGCTTGGTTGGCAGCCCAGACGGGGGCTACACCTTC. It is translated as CASSLVGSPDGGYTF.

This clonotype has ten or more counts. The V gene is TRBV15, the J gene TRBJ2-1, with TRBD2 matching over 7 bases. The V and J ends lost 2 bases and 10 bases, in that order; junction bases with no gene match: 11. Per germline, CDR1 LNHNV and CDR2 YYDKDF (reference sequence). This CDR3 is built from 15 residues. This CDR3 is CATSRTANGGLEQFF. Written as DNA, the CDR3 is TGTGCCACCAGCAGAACCGCTAACGGGGGACTAGAGCAGTTCTTC. Full variable domain (outside the CDR3, taken from reference TRBV15 and TRBJ2-1): DAMVIQNPRYQVTQFGKPVTLSCSQTLNHNVMYWYQQKSSQAPKLLFHYYDKDFNNEADTPDNFQSRRPNTSFCFLDIRSPGLGDTAMYLCATSRTANGGLEQFFGPGTRLTVL.

The rearrangement joins TRBV4-1 to TRBJ1-2; D call uncertain. Trimming cost V 2 bases and J 1 base, with 11 bases left between them. This CDR3 comprises 15 residues. Germline assignment: CDR1 MGHRA and CDR2 YSYEKL. Here the CDR3 reads CASSQPRTGNYGYTF. CDR3 bases: TGCGCCAGCAGCCAACCCCGGACGGGTAACTATGGCTACACCTTC.